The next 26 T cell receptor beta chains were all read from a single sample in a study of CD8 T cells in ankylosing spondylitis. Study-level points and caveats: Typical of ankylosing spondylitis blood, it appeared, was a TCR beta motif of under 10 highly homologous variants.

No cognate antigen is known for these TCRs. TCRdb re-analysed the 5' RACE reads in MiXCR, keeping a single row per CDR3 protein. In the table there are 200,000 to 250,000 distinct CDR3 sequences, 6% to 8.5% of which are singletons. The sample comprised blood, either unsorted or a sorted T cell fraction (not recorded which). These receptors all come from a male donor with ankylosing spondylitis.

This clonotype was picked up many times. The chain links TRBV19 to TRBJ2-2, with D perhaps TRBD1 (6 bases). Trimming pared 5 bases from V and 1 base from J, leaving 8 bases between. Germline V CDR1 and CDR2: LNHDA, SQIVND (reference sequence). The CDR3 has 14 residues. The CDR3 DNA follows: TGTGCCAGTAGTGGGGGACAGAACACCGGGGAGCTGTTTTTT. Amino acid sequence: CASSGGQNTGELFF.

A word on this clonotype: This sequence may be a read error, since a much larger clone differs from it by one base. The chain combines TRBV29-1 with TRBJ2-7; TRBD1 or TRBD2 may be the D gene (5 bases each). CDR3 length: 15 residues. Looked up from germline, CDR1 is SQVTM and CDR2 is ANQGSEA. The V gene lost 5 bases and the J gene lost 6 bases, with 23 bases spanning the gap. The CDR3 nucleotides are TGCAGCGTTTGGGACCTACAAGGTGGAAAATGCGAGCAGTACTTC. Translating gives CSVWDLQGGKCEQYF.

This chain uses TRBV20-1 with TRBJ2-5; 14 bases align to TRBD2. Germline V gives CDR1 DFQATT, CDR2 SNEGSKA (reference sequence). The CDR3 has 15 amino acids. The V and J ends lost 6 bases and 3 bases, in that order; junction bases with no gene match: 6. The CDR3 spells CSARRTSGGKETQYF. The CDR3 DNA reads TGCAGTGCCCGCCGGACTAGCGGGGGGAAAGAGACCCAGTACTTC.

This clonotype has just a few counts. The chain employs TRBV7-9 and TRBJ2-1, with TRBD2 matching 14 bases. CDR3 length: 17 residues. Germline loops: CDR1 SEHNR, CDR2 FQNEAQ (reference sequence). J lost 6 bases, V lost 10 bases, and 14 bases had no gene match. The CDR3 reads CATTLGLAGDQTNEQFF. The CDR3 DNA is TGTGCCACCACCCTGGGACTAGCGGGAGACCAGACCAATGAGCAGTTCTTC.

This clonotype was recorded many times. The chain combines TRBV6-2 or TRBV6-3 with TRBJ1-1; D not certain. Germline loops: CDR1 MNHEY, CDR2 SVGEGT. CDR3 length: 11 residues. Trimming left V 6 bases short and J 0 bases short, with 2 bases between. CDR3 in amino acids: CASRVNTEAFF. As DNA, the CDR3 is TGTGCCAGCAGAGTGAACACTGAAGCTTTCTTT.

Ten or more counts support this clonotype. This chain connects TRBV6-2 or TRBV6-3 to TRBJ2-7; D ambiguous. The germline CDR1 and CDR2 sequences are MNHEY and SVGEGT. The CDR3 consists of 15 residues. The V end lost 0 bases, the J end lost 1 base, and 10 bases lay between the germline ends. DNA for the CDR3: TGTGCCAGCAGTTACTCGTCGCCTCGTTCCTACGAGCAGTACTTC. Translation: CASSYSSPRSYEQYF.

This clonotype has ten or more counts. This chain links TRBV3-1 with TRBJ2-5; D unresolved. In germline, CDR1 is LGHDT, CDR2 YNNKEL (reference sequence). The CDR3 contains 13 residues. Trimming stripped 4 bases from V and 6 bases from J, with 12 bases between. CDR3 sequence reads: CASSPRRPKTQYF. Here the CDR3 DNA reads TGTGCCAGCAGCCCACGTCGCCCCAAGACCCAGTACTTC.

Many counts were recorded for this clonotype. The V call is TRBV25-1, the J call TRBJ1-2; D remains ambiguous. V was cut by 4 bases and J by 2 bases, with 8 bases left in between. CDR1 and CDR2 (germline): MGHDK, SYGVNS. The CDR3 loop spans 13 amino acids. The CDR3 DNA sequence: TGTGCCAGCAGTGCCCCAGAGAACTATGGCTACACCTTC. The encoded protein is CASSAPENYGYTF.

The CDR3 nucleotides are TGTGCCATCAGTGAAGGAGGGATCGGTTCCTACGAGCAGTACTTC. As protein: CAISEGGIGSYEQYF. The chain combines TRBV10-3 with TRBJ2-7, with D maybe TRBD2 (6 bases). The CDR3 is made up of 15 amino acids. Deletions cut 3 bases from V and 1 base from J, with 13 bases between. Germline CDR1 is ENHRY and CDR2 is SYGVKD.

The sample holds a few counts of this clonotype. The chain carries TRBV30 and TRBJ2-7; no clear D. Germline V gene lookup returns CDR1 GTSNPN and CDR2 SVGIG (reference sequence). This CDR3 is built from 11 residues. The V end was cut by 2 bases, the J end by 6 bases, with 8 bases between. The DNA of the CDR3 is TGTGCCTGGAGTAAAGCTTTCGAGCAGTACTTC. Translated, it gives CAWSKAFEQYF.

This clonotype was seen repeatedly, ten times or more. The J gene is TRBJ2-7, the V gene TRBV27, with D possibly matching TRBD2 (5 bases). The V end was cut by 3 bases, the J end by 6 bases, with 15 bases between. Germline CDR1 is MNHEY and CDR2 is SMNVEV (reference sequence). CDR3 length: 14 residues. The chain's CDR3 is CASSFYGEMGEQYF. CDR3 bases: TGTGCCAGCAGTTTCTACGGGGAAATGGGCGAGCAGTACTTC.

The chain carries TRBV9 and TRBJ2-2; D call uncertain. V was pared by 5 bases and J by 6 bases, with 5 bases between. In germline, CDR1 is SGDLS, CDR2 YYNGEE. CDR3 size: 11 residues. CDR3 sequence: CASRDSGELFF. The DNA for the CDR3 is TGTGCCAGCAGAGATTCCGGGGAGCTGTTTTTT.

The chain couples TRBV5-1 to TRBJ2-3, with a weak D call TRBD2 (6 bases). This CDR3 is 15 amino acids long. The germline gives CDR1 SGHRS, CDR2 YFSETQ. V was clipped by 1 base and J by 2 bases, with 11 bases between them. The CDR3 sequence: CASSLTVGLTDTQYF. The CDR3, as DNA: TGCGCCAGCAGCTTGACGGTGGGACTCACAGATACGCAGTATTTT.

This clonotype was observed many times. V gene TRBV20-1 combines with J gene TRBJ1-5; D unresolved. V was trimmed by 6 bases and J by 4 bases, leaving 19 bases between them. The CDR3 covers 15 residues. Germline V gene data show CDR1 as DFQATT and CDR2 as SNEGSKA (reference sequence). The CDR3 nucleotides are TGCAGTGCCCTAACGGGCATCGGAAAGAATCAGCCCCAGCATTTT. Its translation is CSALTGIGKNQPQHF.

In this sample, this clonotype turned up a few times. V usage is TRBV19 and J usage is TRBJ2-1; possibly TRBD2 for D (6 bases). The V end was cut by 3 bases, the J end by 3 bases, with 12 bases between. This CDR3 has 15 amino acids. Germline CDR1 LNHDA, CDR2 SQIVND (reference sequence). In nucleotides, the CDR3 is TGTGCCAGTAGTATCAGGCCGGGGGACTACAATGAGCAGTTCTTC. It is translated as CASSIRPGDYNEQFF.

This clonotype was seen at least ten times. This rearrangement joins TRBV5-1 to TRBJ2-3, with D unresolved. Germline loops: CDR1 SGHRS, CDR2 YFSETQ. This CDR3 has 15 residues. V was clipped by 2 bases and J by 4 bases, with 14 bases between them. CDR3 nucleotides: TGCGCCAGCAGCTTATGGGGAAATGCCGCAGATACGCAGTATTTT. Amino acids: CASSLWGNAADTQYF.

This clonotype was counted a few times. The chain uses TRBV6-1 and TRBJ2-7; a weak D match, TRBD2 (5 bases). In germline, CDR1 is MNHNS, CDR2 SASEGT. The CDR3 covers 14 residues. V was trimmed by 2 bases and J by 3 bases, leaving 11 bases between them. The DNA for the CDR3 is TGTGCCAGCAGTGAACTTAGGAGGAGCTACGAGCAGTACTTC. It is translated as CASSELRRSYEQYF.

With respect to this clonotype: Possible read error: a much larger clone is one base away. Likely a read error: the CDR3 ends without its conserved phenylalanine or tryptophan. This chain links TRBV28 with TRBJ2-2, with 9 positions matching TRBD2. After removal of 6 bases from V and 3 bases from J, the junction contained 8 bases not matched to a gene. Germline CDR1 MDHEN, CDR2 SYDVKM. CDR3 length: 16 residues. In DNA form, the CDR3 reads TGTGCCAGCAGATCCAGGGTAGCGGGAGACACCGGGGAGCTGTTTCTT. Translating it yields CASRSRVAGDTGELFL.

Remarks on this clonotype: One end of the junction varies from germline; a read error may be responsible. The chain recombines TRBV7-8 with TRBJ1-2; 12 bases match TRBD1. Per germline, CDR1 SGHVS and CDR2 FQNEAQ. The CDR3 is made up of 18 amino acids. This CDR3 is CASSLVLGDRGLSYGYTF. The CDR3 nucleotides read TGTGCGAGCAGCTTAGTTCTCGGGGACAGGGGGCTCAGCTATGGCTACACCTTC.

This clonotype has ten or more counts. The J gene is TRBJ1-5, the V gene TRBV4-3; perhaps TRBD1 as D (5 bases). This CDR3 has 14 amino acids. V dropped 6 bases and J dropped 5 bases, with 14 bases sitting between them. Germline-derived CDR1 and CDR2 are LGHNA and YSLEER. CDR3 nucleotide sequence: TGCGCCAGCAGGAGGAACGGGGCACATCAGCCCCAGCATTTT. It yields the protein CASRRNGAHQPQHF.

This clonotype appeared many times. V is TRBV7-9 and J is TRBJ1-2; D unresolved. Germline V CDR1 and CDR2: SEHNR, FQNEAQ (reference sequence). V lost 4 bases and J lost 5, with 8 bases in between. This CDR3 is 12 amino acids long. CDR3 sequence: CASSSDLYGYTF. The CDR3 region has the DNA TGTGCCAGCAGCTCTGATCTTTATGGCTACACCTTC.

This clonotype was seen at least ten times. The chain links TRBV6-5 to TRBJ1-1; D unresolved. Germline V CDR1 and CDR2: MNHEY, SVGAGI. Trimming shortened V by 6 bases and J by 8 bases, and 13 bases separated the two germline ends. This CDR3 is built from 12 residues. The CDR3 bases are TGTGCCAGCAGCACATCAACTCTCGAAGCTTTCTTT. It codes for CASSTSTLEAFF.

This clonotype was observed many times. CDR3: CATRTGTYEQYF. In DNA, the CDR3 is TGTGCCACACGGACGGGAACCTACGAGCAGTACTTC. The gene calls are TRBV6-5 and TRBJ2-7, with D possibly TRBD2 on 5 matching bases. The V end lost 10 bases, the J end lost 2 bases, and 12 bases lay between the germline ends. The CDR3 runs to 12 residues. Germline V gene data show CDR1 as MNHEY and CDR2 as SVGAGI.

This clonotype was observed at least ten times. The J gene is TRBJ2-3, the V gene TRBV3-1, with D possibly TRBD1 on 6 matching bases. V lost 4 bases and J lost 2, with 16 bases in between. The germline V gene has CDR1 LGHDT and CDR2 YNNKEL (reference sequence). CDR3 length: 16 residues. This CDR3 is CASSPRARGVTDTQYF. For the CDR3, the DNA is TGTGCCAGCAGCCCTAGGGCCAGGGGTGTCACAGATACGCAGTATTTT.

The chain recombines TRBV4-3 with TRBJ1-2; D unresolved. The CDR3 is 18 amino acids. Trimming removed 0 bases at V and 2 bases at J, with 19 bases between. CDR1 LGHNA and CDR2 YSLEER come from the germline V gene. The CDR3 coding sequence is TGCGCCAGCAGCCAAGAGTCGGATTTGATTTCGTTAAACTATGGCTACACCTTC. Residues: CASSQESDLISLNYGYTF.

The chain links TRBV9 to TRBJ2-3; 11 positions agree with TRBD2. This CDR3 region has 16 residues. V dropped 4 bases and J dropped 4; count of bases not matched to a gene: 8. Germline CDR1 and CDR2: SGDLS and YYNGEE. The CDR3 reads CASSPGLAGFADTQYF. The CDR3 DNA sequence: TGTGCCAGCAGCCCCGGACTAGCGGGCTTTGCAGATACGCAGTATTTT.